The 20 T cell receptor beta chains given below trace back to one sample, sequenced in a study of beta chain features in type 1 diabetes. cDNA synthesis used the whole RNA isolate, giving expressed TCRB sequences. Some clones are missing from TCRdb's copy, which holds only in-frame ones; the method was immunoSEQ multiplex PCR. This sample has about 930,000 clones, with about a sixth found just once. The sequenced material came from naive CD4+ T cells from blood. The receptors were sampled from a woman aged 18-35 years in good health.

The gene calls are TRBV5-5 and TRBJ2-3, with D possibly TRBD2 on 5 matching bases. The V end was cut by 5 bases, the J end by 0 bases, with 13 bases between. CDR1 and CDR2 from the germline V gene are SGHKS and YYEKEE (reference sequence). CDR3 length: 15 residues. This CDR3 is CASRGPGTSTDTQYF. CDR3 DNA sequence: TGTGCCAGCAGAGGCCCGGGAACTAGCACAGATACGCAGTATTTT.

Comments on this clone: This CDR3 is also generated by other DNA sequences in the sample. The J gene is TRBJ2-1, the V gene TRBV7-9; TRBD2 aligns across 7 bases. The CDR3 has 14 amino acids. CDR1 SEHNR and CDR2 FQNEAQ come from the germline V gene (reference sequence). The trim removed 0 bases at V and 7 bases at J, leaving 3 bases unmatched. The CDR3 sequence is CASSLAGGPNEQFF. As DNA, the CDR3 is TGTGCCAGCAGCTTAGCGGGAGGGCCGAATGAGCAGTTCTTC. Full variable domain (missing parts from reference TRBV7-9 and TRBJ2-1): DTGVSQNPRHKITKRGQNVTFRCDPISEHNRLYWYRQTLGQGPEFLTYFQNEAQLEKSRLLSDRFSAERPKGSFSTLEIQRTEQGDSAMYLCASSLAGGPNEQFFGPGTRLTVL.

This clone was seen once. This sequence joins TRBV2 and TRBJ2-5; D may match TRBD1 or TRBD2 (5 bases each). Germline assignment: CDR1 SNHLY and CDR2 FYNNEI. This CDR3 contains 14 residues. Trimming shortened V by 6 bases and J by 4 bases, and 15 bases separated the two germline ends. CDR3 region: CASRRGSNRETQYF. In nucleotides, the CDR3 is TGTGCCAGCAGGAGGGGATCAAATCGAGAGACCCAGTACTTC.

The CDR3 coding sequence is TGTGCCAGCAGCCCCGGGACTAGGGGTATCTGGGCCAACGTCCTGACTTTC. Translation: CASSPGTRGIWANVLTF. This rearrangement joins TRBV11-1 to TRBJ2-6; 8 nucleotides line up with TRBD2. The germline CDR1 and CDR2 sequences are SGHAT and FQDESV (reference sequence). This CDR3 is 17 amino acids long. J was trimmed by 5 bases and V by 5 bases; bases with no gene match: 11.

This clone occurred a few times. The V call is TRBV6-5, the J call TRBJ2-5, with D possibly being TRBD2 (5 bases). The CDR3 sequence is 14 residues long. Trimming took 8 bases from V and 7 from J, leaving 20 bases between them. The germline V gene has CDR1 MNHEY and CDR2 SVGAGI. DNA for the CDR3: TGTGCCAGCGGTCAAGAAGCCCTCCGGGGGACCCAGTACTTC. Translation gives CASGQEALRGTQYF.

This clone appeared a few times. V usage is TRBV6-6 and J usage is TRBJ2-7; D might be TRBD2 (5 bases). The CDR3 covers 13 residues. The V gene lost 6 bases and the J gene lost 6 bases, with 15 bases spanning the gap. Germline V lookup: CDR1 MNHNY, CDR2 SVGAGI (reference sequence). Written as DNA, the CDR3 is TGTGCCAGCAGCTTAACCCTAGCCGTCGAGCAGTACTTC. Protein product: CASSLTLAVEQYF.

J is TRBJ1-3 and V is TRBV19, with D possibly being TRBD1 (5 bases). V lost 10 bases to trimming and J lost 1 base, with 11 bases between them. Germline V CDR1 and CDR2: LNHDA, SQIVND (reference sequence). This CDR3 region has 13 residues. The CDR3 loop reads CATHWGSGNTIYF. CDR3 coding DNA: TGTGCCACCCATTGGGGGTCTGGAAACACCATATATTTT.

The chain carries TRBV25-1 and TRBJ2-5; TRBD1 matches at 12 bases. The germline V gene encodes CDR1 MGHDK and CDR2 SYGVNS. V shed 0 bases and J 2 bases; nucleotides not matched to a gene: 4. This CDR3 region has 17 residues. In DNA, the CDR3 is TGTGCCAGCAGTGAATACCGGGACAGGGGGCCTCAAGAGACCCAGTACTTC. Its protein product is CASSEYRDRGPQETQYF. The variable domain in full, completed from reference TRBV25-1 and TRBJ2-5, reads EADIYQTPRYLVIGTGKKITLECSQTMGHDKMYWYQQDPGMELHLIHYSYGVNSTEKGDLSSESTVSRIRTEHFPLTLESARPSHTSQYLCASSEYRDRGPQETQYFGPGTRLLVL.

This clone was detected a few times. This chain links TRBV5-1 with TRBJ1-1, with 7 bases lining up with TRBD1. This CDR3 comprises 18 residues. The V and J ends lost 4 bases and 4 bases, in that order; junction bases with no gene match: 19. Germline CDR1 reads SGHRS; CDR2 reads YFSETQ. The chain's CDR3 is CASSPLGQAQLKATEAFF. Here the CDR3 DNA reads TGCGCCAGCAGCCCTTTAGGACAGGCCCAACTTAAGGCCACTGAAGCTTTCTTT.

This clone has only a few counts. V gene TRBV7-9 combines with J gene TRBJ2-1, with 7 bases lining up with TRBD1. Germline V gene lookup returns CDR1 SEHNR and CDR2 FQNEAQ (reference sequence). J was trimmed by 5 bases and V by 9 bases; bases with no gene match: 10. The CDR3 spans 14 residues. CDR3 nucleotides: TGTGCCAGTTCAACAGGGGCCCCGAACAATGAGCAGTTCTTC. Protein: CASSTGAPNNEQFF.

As DNA, the CDR3 is TGCGCCAGCAGCCAAGATCTGGCAGGGAGGACCTATGGCTACACCTTC. Translated: CASSQDLAGRTYGYTF. This chain uses TRBV4-1 with TRBJ1-2; D is perhaps TRBD1 (5 bases). The CDR3 has 16 residues. CDR1 is MGHRA, CDR2 YSYEKL, per germline. Deletions cut 0 bases from V and 4 bases from J, with 15 bases between.

This clone was seen a handful of times. The chain recombines TRBV28 with TRBJ2-7, with D unclear. With 5 bases removed from V and 0 bases from J, the gap between germline ends came to 5 bases. This CDR3 is 12 amino acids long. CDR1 is MDHEN and CDR2 is SYDVKM in the germline V gene. The CDR3 sequence: CASSASSYEQYF. The CDR3 nucleotides read TGTGCCAGCAGTGCTAGCTCCTACGAGCAGTACTTC.

The chain links TRBV19 to TRBJ2-7, with D perhaps being TRBD1 or TRBD2 (6 bases each). V was cut by 4 bases and J by 6 bases, with 19 bases left in between. The CDR3 length is 15 residues. CDR1 and CDR2 (germline): LNHDA, SQIVND (reference sequence). The CDR3 here is CASSTYREPEGEQYF. The CDR3 region has the DNA TGTGCCAGTAGTACCTACAGGGAACCGGAGGGCGAGCAGTACTTC.

The gene calls are TRBV28 and TRBJ1-2, with D hard to call. The V gene's germline CDR1 is MDHEN and CDR2 SYDVKM. V was shortened by 7 bases and J by 2 bases, with 5 bases between the two germline ends. The CDR3 has 11 residues. The CDR3 region has the DNA TGTGCCAGCAACAGAAACTATGGCTACACCTTC. Translating gives CASNRNYGYTF.

This clone was picked up a small number of times. The rearrangement joins TRBV4-3 to TRBJ2-1, with D perhaps TRBD2 (6 bases). The CDR3 has 14 amino acids. Germline CDR1 and CDR2: LGHNA and YSLEER. Trimming took off 0 bases at V and 9 bases at J, with 12 bases between the two ends. The CDR3 DNA follows: TGCGCCAGCAGCCAAGAATTTCGGGGGTCTGAGCAGTTCTTC. This encodes CASSQEFRGSEQFF.

The rearrangement uses TRBV20-1 and TRBJ1-1; the D is unclear. V was shortened by 6 bases and J by 6 bases, with 11 bases between the two germline ends. The CDR3 totals 11 residues. Germline V gene data show CDR1 as DFQATT and CDR2 as SNEGSKA (reference sequence). Here the CDR3 DNA reads TGCAGTGCCCCCGGGTGGCCTGAAGCTTTCTTT. Protein: CSAPGWPEAFF.

In its sample, this clone was seen a few times. This rearrangement joins TRBV23-1 to TRBJ2-7, with D possibly being TRBD1 (6 bases). TRBV23-1 is an open reading frame whose function is uncertain. CDR3 size: 16 residues. The V end lost 2 bases, the J end lost 2 bases, and 16 bases lay between the germline ends. CDR3 protein: CASSQIGVKGAYEQYF. CDR3 DNA sequence: TGCGCCAGCAGTCAAATAGGGGTAAAGGGGGCCTACGAGCAGTACTTC.

The gene calls are TRBV5-1 and TRBJ2-7, with TRBD2 identical over 10 bases. The length of the CDR3 is 18 residues. Germline assignment: CDR1 SGHRS and CDR2 YFSETQ. Germline trimming cut 0 bases from V and 0 bases from J; bases unmatched to any gene: 9. The CDR3 DNA sequence: TGCGCCAGCAGCTTGGGCCTGTCTAGCGGGAGTCTCTCCTACGAGCAGTACTTC. Protein product: CASSLGLSSGSLSYEQYF.

CDR3 DNA sequence: TGCGCCAGCAGCTGGGCAGGGTCCAAGACCCAGTACTTC. It codes for CASSWAGSKTQYF. The chain is built from TRBV5-1 and TRBJ2-5, with a tentative D call TRBD1 (5 bases). Germline V CDR1 and CDR2: SGHRS, YFSETQ. The CDR3 extends over 13 amino acids. Trimming removed 3 bases from V and 6 bases from J, with 12 bases in between.

This clone was detected only a few times. The same CDR3 also results from other DNA sequences found in this sample. The V gene is TRBV6-1, the J gene TRBJ2-7; D is unclear. Germline CDR1 and CDR2: MNHNS and SASEGT. The germline V and J ends were trimmed by 4 bases and 4 bases, with 5 bases remaining between them. CDR3 length: 11 amino acids. The CDR3, as DNA: TGTGCCAGCAGTGGAAGATACGAGCAGTACTTC. Amino acid sequence: CASSGRYEQYF.